A single T cell receptor beta chain is shown here with its context. Its antigen remains unknown. This sample is drawn from a study of T cell responses to AZD1222 COVID-19 vaccine. Notes on the study in general: Dominant CD4 TCR responses targeted spike regions 160-218 and 743-854. White British people made up most donors, females outnumbered males, and clonal diversity was possibly underestimated.

The trim removed 4 bases at V and 5 bases at J, leaving 4 bases unmatched. The CDR3 runs to 13 residues. From germline, CDR1 is MNHNS and CDR2 SASEGT. Using immunoSEQ multiplex PCR, the repertoire was profiled, and TCRdb retains in-frame clones only, with some absent. Here the sample spans just under 95,000 clones, under 90% being singletons. Sequencing was performed on peripheral blood, taken on day 0 of AZD1222 vaccination. The clonotype comes from an adult in good health. The chain couples TRBV6-1 to TRBJ2-5, with 7 positions matching TRBD2. The CDR3 DNA is TGTGCCAGCAGTGCAGCGGGAAGGGAGACCCAGTACTTC. Amino acids: CASSAAGRETQYF.